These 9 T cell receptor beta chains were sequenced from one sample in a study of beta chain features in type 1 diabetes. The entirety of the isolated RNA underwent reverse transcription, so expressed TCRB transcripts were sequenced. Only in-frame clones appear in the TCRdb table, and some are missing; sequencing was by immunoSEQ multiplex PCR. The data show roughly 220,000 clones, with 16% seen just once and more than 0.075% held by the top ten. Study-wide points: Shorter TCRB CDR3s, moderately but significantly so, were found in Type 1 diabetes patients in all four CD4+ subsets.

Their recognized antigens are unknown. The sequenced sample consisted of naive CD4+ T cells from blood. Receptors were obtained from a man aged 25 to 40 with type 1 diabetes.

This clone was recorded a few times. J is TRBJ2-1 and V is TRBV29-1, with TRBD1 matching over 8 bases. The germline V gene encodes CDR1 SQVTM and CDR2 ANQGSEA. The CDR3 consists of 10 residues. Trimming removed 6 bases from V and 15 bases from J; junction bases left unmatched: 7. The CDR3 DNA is TGCAGCGTAGGACAGGGCCATGGGTTCTTC. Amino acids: CSVGQGHGFF.

The CDR3 loop reads CASSDPSGRPNEQFF. DNA of the CDR3: TGTGCCAGCAGTGATCCTAGCGGGAGACCTAATGAGCAGTTCTTC. The genes are TRBV25-1 and TRBJ2-1, with 10 nucleotides matching TRBD2. The CDR3 contains 15 residues. Trimming cost V 3 bases and J 7 bases; bases outside gene matches: 6. Germline CDR1 and CDR2: MGHDK and SYGVNS.

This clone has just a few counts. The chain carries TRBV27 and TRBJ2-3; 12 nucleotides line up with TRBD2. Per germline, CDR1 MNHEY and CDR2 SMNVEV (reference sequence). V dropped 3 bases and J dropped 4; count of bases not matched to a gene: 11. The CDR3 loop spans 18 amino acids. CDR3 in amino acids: CASSLALAGGPSADTQYF. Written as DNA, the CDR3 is TGTGCCAGCAGTTTGGCGCTAGCGGGAGGGCCTAGTGCAGATACGCAGTATTTT.

In nucleotides, the CDR3 is TGTGCCAGCAGCCCCGGGAAGGGGAGTAGTGCAAGCACAGATACGCAGTATTTT. It yields the protein CASSPGKGSSASTDTQYF. The V gene is TRBV7-9, the J gene TRBJ2-3; D possibly uses TRBD1 or TRBD2 (5 bases each). Trimming left V 5 bases short and J 0 bases short, with 21 bases between. Germline-derived CDR1 and CDR2 are SEHNR and FQNEAQ (reference sequence). CDR3 length: 18 residues.

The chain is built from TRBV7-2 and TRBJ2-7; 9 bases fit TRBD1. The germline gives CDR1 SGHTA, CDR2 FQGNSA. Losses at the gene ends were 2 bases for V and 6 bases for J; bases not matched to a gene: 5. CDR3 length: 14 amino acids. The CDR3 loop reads CASSLLDRGTEQYF. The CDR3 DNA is TGTGCCAGCAGCTTACTGGACAGGGGAACCGAGCAGTACTTC.

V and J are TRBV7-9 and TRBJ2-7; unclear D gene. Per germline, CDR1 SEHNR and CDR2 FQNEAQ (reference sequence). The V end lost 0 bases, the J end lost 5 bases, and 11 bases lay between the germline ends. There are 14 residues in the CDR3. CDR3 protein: CASSLADRDNEQYF. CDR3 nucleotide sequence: TGTGCCAGCAGCTTAGCGGATCGAGACAACGAGCAGTACTTC.

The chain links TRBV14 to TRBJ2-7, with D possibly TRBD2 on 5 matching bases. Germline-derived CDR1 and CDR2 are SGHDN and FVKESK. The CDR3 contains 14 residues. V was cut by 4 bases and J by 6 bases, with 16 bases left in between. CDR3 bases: TGTGCCAGCAGCCCCCGGAGGCCGTTAAGCGAGCAGTACTTC. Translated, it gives CASSPRRPLSEQYF. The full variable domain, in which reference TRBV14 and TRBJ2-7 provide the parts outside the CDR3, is EAGVTQFPSHSVIEKGQTVTLRCDPISGHDNLYWYRRVMGKEIKFLLHFVKESKQDESGMPNNRFLAERTGGTYSTLKVQPAELEDSGVYFCASSPRRPLSEQYFGPGTRLTVT.

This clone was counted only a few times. This CDR3 reads CATSRTGGWSGANVLTF. DNA for the CDR3: TGTGCCACCAGCAGGACAGGGGGATGGTCTGGGGCCAACGTCCTGACTTTC. The genes are TRBV15 and TRBJ2-6, with 9 bases fitting TRBD1. CDR1 is LNHNV and CDR2 is YYDKDF in the germline V gene (reference sequence). The CDR3 runs to 17 residues. The V gene end was trimmed by 3 bases and the J gene end by 1 base; junction bases not matched to a gene: 4.

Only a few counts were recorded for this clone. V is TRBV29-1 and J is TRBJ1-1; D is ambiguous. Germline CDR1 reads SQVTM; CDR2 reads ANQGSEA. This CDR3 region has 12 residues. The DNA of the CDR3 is TGCGCCCACGTGTCGGATAACACTGAAGCTTTCTTT. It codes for CAHVSDNTEAFF.